These T cell receptor beta chains were read from a single sample in a study of CD8+CD57+ T cells in acquired aplastic anemia. One entry per CDR3 protein results from TCRdb running MiXCR on the reads. The repertoire includes about 400,000 distinct CDR3 sequences, 65% to 80% of them detected once, and less than 4% sits in the top ten. The sequencing sample was made of sorted CD4+, CD8+, or CD8+CD57+ T cells (not recorded which) from PBMCs. The receptors stem from a human donor in good health, serving as a control. Each CDR3 is given with its conserved first and last residue. A row's size may be missing; if present it is once, few, many or a size class.

V	J	size	CDR3
TRBV19	TRBJ2-1	NA	CASSRRLGGKTDTQYFF
TRBV12-3/TRBV12-4	TRBJ2-7	NA	CASLSDPGWGEQYF
TRBV2	TRBJ1-4	NA	CASRHRKGSENLFF
TRBV7-2	TRBJ1-5	NA	CASSDWSNQPQPQHF
TRBV20-1	TRBJ1-4	NA	CSVRRVNEKLFF
TRBV6-2/TRBV6-3	TRBJ1-1	many	CASKQGGDTEAFF
TRBV5-1	TRBJ2-6	NA	CASSRTDASYF
TRBV4-2	TRBJ2-4	NA	CASSRKPGLGHGAKHIQYF
TRBV7-2	TRBJ2-3	NA	CASSLITAGPTDTQYF
TRBV20-1	TRBJ1-2	few	CSASPGTGFTYGYTF
TRBV24-1	TRBJ1-2	NA	CATSDLNSYGYTF
TRBV7-2	TRBJ2-7	NA	CASSAGPRTDEQDF
TRBV19	TRBJ1-6	NA	CASSIATRTNSPLHF
TRBV10-3	TRBJ2-1	NA	CAISEGPGTSVLNEQFF
TRBV5-8	TRBJ1-3	many	CASSYRGTGNTIYF
TRBV10-3	TRBJ1-5	NA	CAIGWELKETQHF
TRBV20-1	TRBJ1-2	NA	CSARDRGQGYTF
TRBV15	TRBJ1-3	NA	CATSREAVRNTIYF
TRBV2	TRBJ1-5	once	CASSGGKCNQPQHF
TRBV12-3/TRBV12-4	TRBJ2-3	few	CASSTFRGDTQYF
TRBV7-9	TRBJ1-4	NA	CASSLAQRTHEKLFF
TRBV10-3	TRBJ1-2	NA	CAISESAGEISGYTF
TRBV27	TRBJ1-5	many	CASSGDRVGQPQHF
TRBV6-2/TRBV6-3	TRBJ2-1	many	CASSSGGVYNEQFF
TRBV20-1	TRBJ1-1	NA	CSAWPRGSGLEAFF
TRBV7-2	TRBJ2-2	NA	CASSQGGSDTGELFF
TRBV11-2	TRBJ2-1	NA	CATTVGLAGYNEQFF
TRBV7-9	TRBJ2-3	NA	CASSLSSPEPTDPQYF
TRBV5-1	TRBJ2-5	many	CASSPSSYYETQYF
TRBV12-3/TRBV12-4	TRBJ2-7	NA	CASSSGTIYEQYF
TRBV12-3/TRBV12-4	TRBJ1-5	many	CASSLGRRSSNQPQHF
TRBV10-1	TRBJ1-6	NA	CASGRDRISPLHF
TRBV20-1	TRBJ2-1	NA	CSARDQDRDNEQFF
TRBV25-1	TRBJ1-1	NA	CASRSGDRGPYTEAFF
TRBV9	TRBJ1-3	NA	CASSGRGQPAGNTIYF
TRBV12-3/TRBV12-4	TRBJ2-1	NA	CASRLRTGSSYNEQFF
TRBV24-1	TRBJ2-5	NA	CATSAGLRETQYF
TRBV6-5	TRBJ2-3	many	CASSYSGLADTQYF
TRBV5-1	TRBJ2-7	NA	CASSVTGMNTEQYF
TRBV4-1	TRBJ1-2	NA	CASSQDTGVNYGYTF
TRBV7-2	TRBJ2-1	once	CASSPGRSYEQYFF
TRBV20-1	TRBJ2-7	NA	CSARAGTDAFNEQYF
TRBV7-2	TRBJ1-2	NA	CASSSQTDQQGLHF
TRBV11-2	TRBJ1-5	once	CASVDPTGDQPQHF
TRBV11-2	TRBJ1-6	many	CASSLTGEGASPLHF
TRBV5-5	TRBJ2-2	NA	CASSQDRVGTGELFF
TRBV19	TRBJ1-6	NA	CASSTGPLDSPLNF
TRBV12-5	TRBJ1-2	many	CASGLGVWGHIGGYTF
TRBV7-3	TRBJ2-7	NA	CASSPQETESIEQYF
TRBV4-1	TRBJ1-6	NA	CASSQVDSDSPLHF
TRBV20-1	TRBJ1-1	NA	CSAPAATKKTEAFF
TRBV6-5	TRBJ1-5	NA	CASSSTGGRQPQHF
TRBV12-3/TRBV12-4	TRBJ2-1	NA	CASQGPGGNEQFF
TRBV7-9	TRBJ2-1	NA	CASSPLDLRNEQHF
TRBV20-1	TRBJ1-6	many	CSARDRGNSPLHF